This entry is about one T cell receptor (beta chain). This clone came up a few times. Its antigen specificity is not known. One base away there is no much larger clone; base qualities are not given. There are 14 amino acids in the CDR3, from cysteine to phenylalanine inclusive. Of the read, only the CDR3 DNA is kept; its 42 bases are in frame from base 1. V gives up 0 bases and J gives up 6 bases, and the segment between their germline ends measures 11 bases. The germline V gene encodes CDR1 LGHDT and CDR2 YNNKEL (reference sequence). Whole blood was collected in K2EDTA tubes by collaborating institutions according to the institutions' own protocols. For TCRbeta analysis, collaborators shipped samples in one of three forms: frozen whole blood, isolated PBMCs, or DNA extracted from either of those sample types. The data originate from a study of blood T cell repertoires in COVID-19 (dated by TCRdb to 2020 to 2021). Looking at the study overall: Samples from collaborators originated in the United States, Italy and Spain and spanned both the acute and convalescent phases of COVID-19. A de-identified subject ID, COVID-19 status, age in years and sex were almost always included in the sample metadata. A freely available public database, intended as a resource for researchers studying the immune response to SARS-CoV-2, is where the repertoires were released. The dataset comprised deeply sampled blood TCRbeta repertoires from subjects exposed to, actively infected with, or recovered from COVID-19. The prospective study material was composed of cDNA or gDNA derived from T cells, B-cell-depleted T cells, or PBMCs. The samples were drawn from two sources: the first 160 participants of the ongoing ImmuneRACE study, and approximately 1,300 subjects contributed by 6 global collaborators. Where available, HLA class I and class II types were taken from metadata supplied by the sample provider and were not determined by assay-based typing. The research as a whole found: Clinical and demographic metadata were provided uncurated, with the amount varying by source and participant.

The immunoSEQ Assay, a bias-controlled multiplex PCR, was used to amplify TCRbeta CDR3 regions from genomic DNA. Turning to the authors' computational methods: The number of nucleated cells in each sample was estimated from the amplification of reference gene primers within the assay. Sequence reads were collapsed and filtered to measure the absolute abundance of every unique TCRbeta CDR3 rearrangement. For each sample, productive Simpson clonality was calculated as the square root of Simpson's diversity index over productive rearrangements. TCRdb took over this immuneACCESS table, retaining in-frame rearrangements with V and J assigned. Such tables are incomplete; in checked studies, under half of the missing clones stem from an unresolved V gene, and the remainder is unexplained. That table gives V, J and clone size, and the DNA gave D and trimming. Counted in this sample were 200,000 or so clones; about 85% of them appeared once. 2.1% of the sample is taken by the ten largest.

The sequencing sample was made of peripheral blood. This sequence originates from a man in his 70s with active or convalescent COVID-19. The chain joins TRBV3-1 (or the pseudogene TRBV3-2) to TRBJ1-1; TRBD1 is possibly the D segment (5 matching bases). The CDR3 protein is CASSQDMWGAEAFF. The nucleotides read TGTGCCAGCAGCCAAGATATGTGGGGCGCTGAAGCTTTCTTT.